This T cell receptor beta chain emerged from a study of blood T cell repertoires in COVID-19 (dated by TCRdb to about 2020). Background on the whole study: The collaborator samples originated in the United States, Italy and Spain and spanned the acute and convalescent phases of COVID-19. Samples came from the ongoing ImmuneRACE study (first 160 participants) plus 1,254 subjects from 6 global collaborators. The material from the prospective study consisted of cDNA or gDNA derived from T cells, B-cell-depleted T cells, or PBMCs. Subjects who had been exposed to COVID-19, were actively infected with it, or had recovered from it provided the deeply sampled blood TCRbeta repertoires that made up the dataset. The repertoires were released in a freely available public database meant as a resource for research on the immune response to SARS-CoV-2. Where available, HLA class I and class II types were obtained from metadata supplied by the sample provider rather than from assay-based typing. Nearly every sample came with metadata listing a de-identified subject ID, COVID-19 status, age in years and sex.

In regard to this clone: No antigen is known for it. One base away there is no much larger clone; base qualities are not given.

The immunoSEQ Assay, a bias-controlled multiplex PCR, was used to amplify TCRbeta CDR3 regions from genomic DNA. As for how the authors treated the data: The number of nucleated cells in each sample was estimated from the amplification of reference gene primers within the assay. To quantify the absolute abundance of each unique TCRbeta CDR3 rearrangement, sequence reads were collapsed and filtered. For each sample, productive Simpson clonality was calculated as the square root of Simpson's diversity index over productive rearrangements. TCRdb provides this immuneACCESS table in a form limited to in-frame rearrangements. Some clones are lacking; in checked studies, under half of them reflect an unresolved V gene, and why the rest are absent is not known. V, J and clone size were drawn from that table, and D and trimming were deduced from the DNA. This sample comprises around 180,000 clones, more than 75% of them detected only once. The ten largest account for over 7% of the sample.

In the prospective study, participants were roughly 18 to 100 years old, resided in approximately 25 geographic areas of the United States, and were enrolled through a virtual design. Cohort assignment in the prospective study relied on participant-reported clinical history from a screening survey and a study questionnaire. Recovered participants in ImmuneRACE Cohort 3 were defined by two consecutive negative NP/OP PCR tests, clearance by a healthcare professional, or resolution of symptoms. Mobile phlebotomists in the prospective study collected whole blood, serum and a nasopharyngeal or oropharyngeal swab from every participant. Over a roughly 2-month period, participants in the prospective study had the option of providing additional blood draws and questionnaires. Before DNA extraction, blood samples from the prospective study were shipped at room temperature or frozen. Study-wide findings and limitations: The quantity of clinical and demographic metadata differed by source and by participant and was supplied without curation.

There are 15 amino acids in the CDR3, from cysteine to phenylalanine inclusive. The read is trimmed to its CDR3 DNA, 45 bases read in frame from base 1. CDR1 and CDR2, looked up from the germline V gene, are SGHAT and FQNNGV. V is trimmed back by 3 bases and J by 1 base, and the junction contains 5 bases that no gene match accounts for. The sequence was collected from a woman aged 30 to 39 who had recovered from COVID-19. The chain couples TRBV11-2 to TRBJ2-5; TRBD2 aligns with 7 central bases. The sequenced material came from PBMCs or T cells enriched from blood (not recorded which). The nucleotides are TGTGCCAGCAGCTTTGGAGCGGGGACCCAAGAGACCCAGTACTTC. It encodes CASSFGAGTQETQYF.